This is a list of T cell receptor beta chains from one sample in a study of OX40 agonist ivuxolimab in advanced cancers. Sequencing used immunoSEQ multiplex PCR; TCRdb keeps in-frame clones, though not all of them. The sample shows 54,000 or so clones, under 90% of them seen only once. This sample comprised CD4+ or CD8+ T cells sorted from blood, obtained in a trial of the OX40 agonist ivuxolimab. The receptors shown here come from an adult with an advanced solid tumor such as melanoma, head and neck, liver or kidney cancer. The CDR3 runs from the conserved cysteine through the conserved F or W. Fields, in order: CDR3 DNA, CDR3 protein, CDR3 length, clone size, J gene, D gene, V gene. A D gene is named only where the DNA matches it firmly. A row's size may be missing; if present it is once, few, many or a size class.

cdr3_nt: TGCAGCGTCGGGACGGATAGCAATCAGCCCCAGCATTTT
cdr3_aa: CSVGTDSNQPQHF
cdr3_length: 13
clone_size: .
j_call: TRBJ1-5
d_call: .
v_call: TRBV29-1

cdr3_nt: TGTGCCAGCAGCGGGACCTCCGCAACTAATGAAAAACTGTTTTTT
cdr3_aa: CASSGTSATNEKLFF
cdr3_length: 15
clone_size: once
j_call: TRBJ1-4
d_call: .
v_call: TRBV28

cdr3_nt: TGTGCCAGCTCTCGAGACACAGGGTCGGAAGATCAGCCCCAGCATTTT
cdr3_aa: CASSRDTGSEDQPQHF
cdr3_length: 16
clone_size: .
j_call: TRBJ1-5
d_call: .
v_call: TRBV18

cdr3_nt: TGCGCCAGCAGCTTGGAGGCTGTACGGCAGCCCCAGCATTTT
cdr3_aa: CASSLEAVRQPQHF
cdr3_length: 14
clone_size: once
j_call: TRBJ1-5
d_call: .
v_call: TRBV5-1

cdr3_nt: TGTGCCACCAGCAGAGCTAGCGGGGAGCAGTACTTC
cdr3_aa: CATSRASGEQYF
cdr3_length: 12
clone_size: .
j_call: TRBJ2-7
d_call: TRBD2
v_call: TRBV15

cdr3_nt: TGCGCCAGCGCCCCTCCCACAAAACACGAGCAGTACTTC
cdr3_aa: CASAPPTKHEQYF
cdr3_length: 13
clone_size: .
j_call: TRBJ2-7
d_call: .
v_call: TRBV10-2

cdr3_nt: TGTGCCAGTACCAAACCGGGGGGAAACAATGAGCAGTTCTTC
cdr3_aa: CASTKPGGNNEQFF
cdr3_length: 14
clone_size: .
j_call: TRBJ2-1
d_call: TRBD2
v_call: TRBV19

cdr3_nt: TGCAGCGGGTCCGGGGGGCGCGGCACTGAAGCTTTCTTT
cdr3_aa: CSGSGGRGTEAFF
cdr3_length: 13
clone_size: .
j_call: TRBJ1-1
d_call: .
v_call: TRBV29-1

cdr3_nt: TGTGCCAGCAGTAGTAGCGGGTCAGATACGCAGTATTTT
cdr3_aa: CASSSSGSDTQYF
cdr3_length: 13
clone_size: once
j_call: TRBJ2-3
d_call: TRBD2
v_call: TRBV7-9

cdr3_nt: TGTGCCAGCAGCTTAATCTCAACTAATGAAAAACTGTTTTTT
cdr3_aa: CASSLISTNEKLFF
cdr3_length: 14
clone_size: once
j_call: TRBJ1-4
d_call: .
v_call: TRBV7-9

cdr3_nt: TGTGCCAGCAGTTTCTCTTTGAAGGGACCCAACTATGGCTACACCTTC
cdr3_aa: CASSFSLKGPNYGYTF
cdr3_length: 16
clone_size: .
j_call: TRBJ1-2
d_call: .
v_call: TRBV28

cdr3_nt: TGTGCCAGCAGCCAAGGGGGACTAATCACAGATACGCAGTATTTT
cdr3_aa: CASSQGGLITDTQYF
cdr3_length: 15
clone_size: .
j_call: TRBJ2-3
d_call: TRBD2
v_call: TRBV4-2

cdr3_nt: TGTGCCATCGGGACTAGCGGCCAAGAGACCCAGTACTTC
cdr3_aa: CAIGTSGQETQYF
cdr3_length: 13
clone_size: .
j_call: TRBJ2-5
d_call: TRBD2
v_call: TRBV10-3

cdr3_nt: TGTGCCAGCAGTAGACAGGGGGCAGTCGGGGAGCTGTTTTTT
cdr3_aa: CASSRQGAVGELFF
cdr3_length: 14
clone_size: .
j_call: TRBJ2-2
d_call: TRBD1
v_call: TRBV2

cdr3_nt: TGTGCCATCAGCGCAGGAAGAGCCTACGAGCAGTACTTC
cdr3_aa: CAISAGRAYEQYF
cdr3_length: 13
clone_size: .
j_call: TRBJ2-7
d_call: .
v_call: TRBV10-3

cdr3_nt: TGCGCCAGCAGTGAGACAGGGATCGTCTCTAACTATGGCTACACCTTC
cdr3_aa: CASSETGIVSNYGYTF
cdr3_length: 16
clone_size: .
j_call: TRBJ1-2
d_call: .
v_call: TRBV10-1

cdr3_nt: TGTGCCAGCAGCTCCGGACTAGCGGGAGGGTCAGGGTACAATGAGCAGTTCTTC
cdr3_aa: CASSSGLAGGSGYNEQFF
cdr3_length: 18
clone_size: few
j_call: TRBJ2-1
d_call: TRBD2
v_call: TRBV5-4

cdr3_nt: TGTGCCAGCAGCGACCTAGCGGGAGTTGAAGATGAGCAGTTCTTC
cdr3_aa: CASSDLAGVEDEQFF
cdr3_length: 15
clone_size: .
j_call: TRBJ2-1
d_call: TRBD2
v_call: TRBV9

cdr3_nt: TGTGCCAGCAGCCCGGGACTCCTGAGCTCCTACAATGAGCAGTTCTTC
cdr3_aa: CASSPGLLSSYNEQFF
cdr3_length: 16
clone_size: .
j_call: TRBJ2-1
d_call: .
v_call: TRBV5-4

cdr3_nt: TGTGCCAGCAGCTTAGGTCAGGGGGGTCCCAATGAGCAGTTCTTC
cdr3_aa: CASSLGQGGPNEQFF
cdr3_length: 15
clone_size: .
j_call: TRBJ2-1
d_call: .
v_call: TRBV11-3

cdr3_nt: TGTGCCAGCAGCTTATCAACAGGGGGCATCGACGAGCAGTACTTC
cdr3_aa: CASSLSTGGIDEQYF
cdr3_length: 15
clone_size: .
j_call: TRBJ2-7
d_call: TRBD1
v_call: TRBV7-3

cdr3_nt: TGTGCCAGCAGCGGACGACTAGCTGAAGAGACCCAGTACTTC
cdr3_aa: CASSGRLAEETQYF
cdr3_length: 14
clone_size: .
j_call: TRBJ2-5
d_call: TRBD2
v_call: TRBV11-1

cdr3_nt: TGTGCCAGCAGTTCCGGGACAGGGGGTATCACAGATACGCAGTATTTT
cdr3_aa: CASSSGTGGITDTQYF
cdr3_length: 16
clone_size: .
j_call: TRBJ2-3
d_call: TRBD1
v_call: TRBV6-6

cdr3_nt: TGCGCCAGCACCGCGACTAGCGGGAGGGTAGGCGAGCAGTACTTC
cdr3_aa: CASTATSGRVGEQYF
cdr3_length: 15
clone_size: .
j_call: TRBJ2-7
d_call: TRBD2
v_call: TRBV10-1

cdr3_nt: TGTGCCAGCAGCTTGAGACTAGCGGACAATGAGCAGTTCTTC
cdr3_aa: CASSLRLADNEQFF
cdr3_length: 14
clone_size: .
j_call: TRBJ2-1
d_call: TRBD2
v_call: TRBV5-6

cdr3_nt: TGCGCCAGCAGCTGGGGACAGGGGAATGAGCAGTTCTTC
cdr3_aa: CASSWGQGNEQFF
cdr3_length: 13
clone_size: .
j_call: TRBJ2-1
d_call: TRBD1
v_call: TRBV5-1

cdr3_nt: TGTGCCAGCAGTTATCCAGGACAGGGAGTCGATACGCAGTATTTT
cdr3_aa: CASSYPGQGVDTQYF
cdr3_length: 15
clone_size: .
j_call: TRBJ2-3
d_call: TRBD1
v_call: TRBV6-5

cdr3_nt: TGTGCCAGCAGCGAGAGGGTGACCGGGGAGCTGTTTTTT
cdr3_aa: CASSERVTGELFF
cdr3_length: 13
clone_size: .
j_call: TRBJ2-2
d_call: .
v_call: TRBV9

cdr3_nt: TGTGCCAGCTCACCAGGCGGCAACTACGAGCAGTACTTC
cdr3_aa: CASSPGGNYEQYF
cdr3_length: 13
clone_size: .
j_call: TRBJ2-7
d_call: .
v_call: TRBV18

cdr3_nt: TGTGCCAGCAGCTCGACAAGACAGGGGGCCACTGAAGCTTTCTTT
cdr3_aa: CASSSTRQGATEAFF
cdr3_length: 15
clone_size: .
j_call: TRBJ1-1
d_call: TRBD1
v_call: TRBV7-6

cdr3_nt: TGCGCCAGCAGCTTGGGACTGGAAACAGATACGCAGTATTTT
cdr3_aa: CASSLGLETDTQYF
cdr3_length: 14
clone_size: .
j_call: TRBJ2-3
d_call: .
v_call: TRBV5-1

cdr3_nt: TGTGCCAGCAGCTACGCGGGGCCACGGGATACGCAGTATTTT
cdr3_aa: CASSYAGPRDTQYF
cdr3_length: 14
clone_size: .
j_call: TRBJ2-3
d_call: .
v_call: TRBV7-9

cdr3_nt: TGTGCCAGCAGGGGAGACAGGGTCACTGAAGCTTTCTTT
cdr3_aa: CASRGDRVTEAFF
cdr3_length: 13
clone_size: .
j_call: TRBJ1-1
d_call: TRBD1
v_call: TRBV2

cdr3_nt: TGTGCCAGCAGCGTAGGCCTAGCTCAAGAGACCCAGTACTTC
cdr3_aa: CASSVGLAQETQYF
cdr3_length: 14
clone_size: .
j_call: TRBJ2-5
d_call: .
v_call: TRBV9

cdr3_nt: TGTGCCAGCAGTGAAATCTGGGGAGTGGGCACCGGGGAGCTGTTTTTT
cdr3_aa: CASSEIWGVGTGELFF
cdr3_length: 16
clone_size: .
j_call: TRBJ2-2
d_call: .
v_call: TRBV6-1

cdr3_nt: TGCGCCAGCAGCTCTAGGGAGGGCCAAGAGACCCAGTACTTC
cdr3_aa: CASSSREGQETQYF
cdr3_length: 14
clone_size: .
j_call: TRBJ2-5
d_call: TRBD2
v_call: TRBV5-1

cdr3_nt: TGTGCCAGCAGCACCGGGACGCCGGACACTGAAGCTTTCTTT
cdr3_aa: CASSTGTPDTEAFF
cdr3_length: 14
clone_size: .
j_call: TRBJ1-1
d_call: .
v_call: TRBV9

cdr3_nt: TGTGCCAGCGGGGGGACTAGTAGGGCAGATACGCAGTATTTT
cdr3_aa: CASGGTSRADTQYF
cdr3_length: 14
clone_size: .
j_call: TRBJ2-3
d_call: TRBD2
v_call: TRBV11-2

cdr3_nt: TGTGCCAGCAGTTTATGGGGCGGGGAGCTGTTTTTT
cdr3_aa: CASSLWGGELFF
cdr3_length: 12
clone_size: once
j_call: TRBJ2-2
d_call: .
v_call: TRBV28

cdr3_nt: TGTGCCAGCAGCTTAATGGGAAGAGGGCAGGGGCGAACCGGGGAGCTGTTTTTT
cdr3_aa: CASSLMGRGQGRTGELFF
cdr3_length: 18
clone_size: .
j_call: TRBJ2-2
d_call: .
v_call: TRBV7-9

cdr3_nt: TGTGCCAGCAGTCTTACGGGGGTTCTGGATGGCTACACCTTC
cdr3_aa: CASSLTGVLDGYTF
cdr3_length: 14
clone_size: .
j_call: TRBJ1-2
d_call: .
v_call: TRBV9

cdr3_nt: TGTGCCAGCAGCCAACTAGGACTATCCCACAATGAGCAGTTCTTC
cdr3_aa: CASSQLGLSHNEQFF
cdr3_length: 15
clone_size: .
j_call: TRBJ2-1
d_call: .
v_call: TRBV14

cdr3_nt: TGTGCCAGCAGTACCCCAGGGATTAACTATGGCTACACCTTC
cdr3_aa: CASSTPGINYGYTF
cdr3_length: 14
clone_size: .
j_call: TRBJ1-2
d_call: .
v_call: TRBV6-6

cdr3_nt: TGTGCCAGCAGTGTGGACCCGGGAGCCAAAAACATTCAGTACTTC
cdr3_aa: CASSVDPGAKNIQYF
cdr3_length: 15
clone_size: .
j_call: TRBJ2-4
d_call: .
v_call: TRBV6-4

cdr3_nt: TGCGCCAGCAGCTTGTTGGGACAGGGTAGGGCCACGAATGAGCAGTTCTTC
cdr3_aa: CASSLLGQGRATNEQFF
cdr3_length: 17
clone_size: .
j_call: TRBJ2-1
d_call: TRBD1
v_call: TRBV5-1

cdr3_nt: TGTGCCAGCAGAGGAGGGACTAGCGCATCCTACGAGCAGTACTTC
cdr3_aa: CASRGGTSASYEQYF
cdr3_length: 15
clone_size: .
j_call: TRBJ2-7
d_call: TRBD2
v_call: TRBV2

cdr3_nt: TGTGCCTGGACCGGGACATCCTACCAAGAGACCCAGTACTTC
cdr3_aa: CAWTGTSYQETQYF
cdr3_length: 14
clone_size: .
j_call: TRBJ2-5
d_call: .
v_call: TRBV30

cdr3_nt: TGTGCCAGCAGTGTTTTGGGTGGAGGGGATGCGCATCAGCCCCAGCATTTT
cdr3_aa: CASSVLGGGDAHQPQHF
cdr3_length: 17
clone_size: few
j_call: TRBJ1-5
d_call: .
v_call: TRBV28

cdr3_nt: TGCGCCAGCAGCTTGATCGGACAGGGGAGCACTGAAGCTTTCTTT
cdr3_aa: CASSLIGQGSTEAFF
cdr3_length: 15
clone_size: .
j_call: TRBJ1-1
d_call: TRBD1
v_call: TRBV5-1

cdr3_nt: TGTGCCTGGAGTGTACTTCCAGGGGCTAACTATGGCTACACCTTC
cdr3_aa: CAWSVLPGANYGYTF
cdr3_length: 15
clone_size: .
j_call: TRBJ1-2
d_call: .
v_call: TRBV30

cdr3_nt: TGCGCCAGCAGGACGGGCTATGGCTACACCTTC
cdr3_aa: CASRTGYGYTF
cdr3_length: 11
clone_size: few
j_call: TRBJ1-2
d_call: .
v_call: TRBV4-1

cdr3_nt: TGCGCCAGCAGCCCAACCGCAGGTGCCAATCAGCCCCAGCATTTT
cdr3_aa: CASSPTAGANQPQHF
cdr3_length: 15
clone_size: .
j_call: TRBJ1-5
d_call: .
v_call: TRBV5-1

cdr3_nt: TGTGCCAGAAGCCGACGTTGGAACACTGAAGCTTTCTTT
cdr3_aa: CARSRRWNTEAFF
cdr3_length: 13
clone_size: .
j_call: TRBJ1-1
d_call: .
v_call: TRBV5-3

cdr3_nt: TGTGCCAGTAGTATCGTAGGGCCAGGCTTCTCCTACGAGCAGTACTTC
cdr3_aa: CASSIVGPGFSYEQYF
cdr3_length: 16
clone_size: .
j_call: TRBJ2-7
d_call: .
v_call: TRBV19